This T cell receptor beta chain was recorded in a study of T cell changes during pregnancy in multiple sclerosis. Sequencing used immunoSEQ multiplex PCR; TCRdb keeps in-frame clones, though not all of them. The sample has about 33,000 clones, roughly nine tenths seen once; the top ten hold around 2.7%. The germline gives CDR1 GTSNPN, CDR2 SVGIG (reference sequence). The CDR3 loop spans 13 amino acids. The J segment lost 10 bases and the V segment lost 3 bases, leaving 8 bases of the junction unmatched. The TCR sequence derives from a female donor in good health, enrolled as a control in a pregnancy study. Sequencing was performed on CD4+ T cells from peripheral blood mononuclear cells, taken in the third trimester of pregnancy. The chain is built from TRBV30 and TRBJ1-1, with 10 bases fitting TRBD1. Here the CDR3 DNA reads TGTGCCTGGAGCCGTCAGACAGGGGGCCCAGCTTTCTTT. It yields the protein CAWSRQTGGPAFF.